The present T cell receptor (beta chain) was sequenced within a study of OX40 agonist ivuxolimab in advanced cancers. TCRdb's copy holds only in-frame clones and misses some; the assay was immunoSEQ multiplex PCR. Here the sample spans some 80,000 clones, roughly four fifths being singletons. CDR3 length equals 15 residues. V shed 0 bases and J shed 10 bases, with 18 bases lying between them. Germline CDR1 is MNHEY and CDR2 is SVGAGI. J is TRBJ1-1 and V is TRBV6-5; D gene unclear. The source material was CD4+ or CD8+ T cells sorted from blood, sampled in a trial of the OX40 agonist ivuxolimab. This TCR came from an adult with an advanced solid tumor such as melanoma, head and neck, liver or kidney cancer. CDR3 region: CASSYSPSTHIRAFF. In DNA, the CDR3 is TGTGCCAGCAGTTACTCCCCCTCGACCCACATTCGAGCTTTCTTT.